Below, 26 T cell receptor beta chains from the same sample are listed, as sequenced in a study of CD8 T cells in Susac syndrome. RNA was extracted with the RNeasy kit, and a quantity of about 0.45 to 1 ug was reverse transcribed using random hexamers. TCRdb processed the immunoSEQ multiplex PCR reads anew with MiXCR; each CDR3 protein has one entry. This sample has around 170,000 distinct CDR3 sequences, with approximately 95% found just once. Sequencing was carried out using CD4+ T cells from PBMCs. These receptors came from a human donor with Susac syndrome.

The chain employs TRBV30 and TRBJ1-4; TRBD1 is a possible D gene (5 bases). The germline V and J ends were trimmed by 1 base and 8 bases, with 14 bases remaining between them. Germline V lookup: CDR1 GTSNPN, CDR2 SVGIG (reference sequence). The CDR3 extends over 14 amino acids. The CDR3 reads CAWSAGTLGEKLFF. CDR3 nucleotide sequence: TGTGCCTGGAGTGCAGGGACCTTGGGAGAAAAACTGTTTTTT.

V and J are TRBV29-1 and TRBJ2-1, with 10 bases identical to TRBD2. The CDR3 is made up of 15 amino acids. With 5 bases clipped from V and 4 bases from J, the junction kept 8 bases outside the gene matches. In germline, CDR1 is SQVTM, CDR2 ANQGSEA. The CDR3, as DNA: TGCAGCGTTTCGGGTAGAGCGGGGGGGTACAATGAGCAGTTCTTC. Protein sequence: CSVSGRAGGYNEQFF.

The V and J genes are TRBV7-9 and TRBJ2-7; TRBD1 matches 10 bases. CDR3 length equals 16 residues. V dropped 1 base and J dropped 2; count of bases not matched to a gene: 5. Germline values: CDR1 SEHNR, CDR2 FQNEAQ (reference sequence). The CDR3 region is CASSLEGDRGTYEQYF. CDR3 bases: TGTGCCAGCAGCTTAGAGGGGGACAGGGGCACCTACGAGCAGTACTTC.

The V call is TRBV29-1, the J call TRBJ2-5; tentative D call: TRBD2 (6 bases). V shed 7 bases and J shed 5 bases, with 14 bases lying between them. The germline gives CDR1 SQVTM, CDR2 ANQGSEA. This CDR3 has 12 amino acids. The CDR3 protein is CSAYGSPETQYF. CDR3 sequence (DNA): TGCAGCGCGTACGGGAGCCCGGAGACCCAGTACTTC.

Note on this clonotype: One end of the junction is discordant with germline, which a read error may explain. This chain uses TRBV12-3 or TRBV12-4 with TRBJ1-3; TRBD1 aligns across 8 bases. The CDR3 length is 11 residues. The CDR3 loop reads CASTRQGPQVF. CDR3 bases: TGTGCCAGCACCCGACAGGGGCCCCAAGTATTT.

The rearrangement joins TRBV3-1 to TRBJ2-7; D remains ambiguous. Deletions cut 6 bases from V and 6 bases from J, with 15 bases between. This CDR3 is built from 13 residues. The germline V gene encodes CDR1 LGHDT and CDR2 YNNKEL (reference sequence). CDR3 residues: CASSHLNRLEQYF. The CDR3 coding sequence is TGTGCCAGCAGTCATCTCAATAGACTCGAGCAGTACTTC.

The V gene is TRBV9, the J gene TRBJ2-2; maybe TRBD2 (6 bases). V gave up 3 bases and J gave up 0 bases, with 15 bases separating them. The germline V gene has CDR1 SGDLS and CDR2 YYNGEE. The CDR3 spans 17 residues. In DNA, the CDR3 is TGTGCCAGCAGCGCGTCGCTAGCGTCAGCGAACACCGGGGAGCTGTTTTTT. It yields the protein CASSASLASANTGELFF. The whole variable domain, remainder taken from reference TRBV9 and TRBJ2-2, is DSGVTQTPKHLITATGQRVTLRCSPRSGDLSVYWYQQSLDQGLQFLIQYYNGEERAKGNILERFSAQQFPDLHSELNLSSLELGDSALYFCASSASLASANTGELFFGEGSRLTVL.

The rearrangement links TRBV30 to TRBJ1-6, with 8 bases fitting TRBD1. Germline values: CDR1 GTSNPN, CDR2 SVGIG (reference sequence). This CDR3 has 13 residues. The J segment lost 6 bases and the V segment lost 5 bases, leaving 3 bases of the junction unmatched. The CDR3 loop reads CAWEGTGNSPLHF. The CDR3 DNA reads as TGTGCCTGGGAGGGGACAGGTAATTCACCCCTCCACTTT.

This chain uses TRBV29-1 with TRBJ1-1; TRBD1 is a possible D gene (5 bases). The V gene lost 5 bases and the J gene lost 6 bases, with 10 bases spanning the gap. Germline lookup yields CDR1 SQVTM and CDR2 ANQGSEA. The CDR3 runs to 11 residues. CDR3 residues: CSVKGVSEAFF. CDR3 nucleotides: TGCAGCGTTAAAGGGGTATCTGAAGCTTTCTTT.

The chain uses TRBV9 and TRBJ2-1; TRBD1 agrees at 11 bases. The CDR3 covers 19 residues. With V trimmed by 3 bases and J by 2 bases, 13 bases remained unmatched. Germline lookup yields CDR1 SGDLS and CDR2 YYNGEE. The CDR3 region has the DNA TGTGCCAGCAGCGCCGGACAGGGGGCGCCTCCGGGGGCCTACAATGAGCAGTTCTTC. Translation: CASSAGQGAPPGAYNEQFF.

This chain connects TRBV10-3 to TRBJ2-3, with D perhaps being TRBD1 or TRBD2 (5 bases each). Germline V gene lookup returns CDR1 ENHRY and CDR2 SYGVKD. This CDR3 contains 18 residues. V dropped 4 bases and J dropped 4 bases, with 24 bases sitting between them. CDR3 sequence reads: CAISAGLTAGRRSDTQYF. CDR3 DNA: TGTGCCATCAGTGCTGGACTGACGGCAGGGAGAAGGTCAGATACGCAGTATTTT.

This clonotype was seen just once. V and J are TRBV30 and TRBJ1-2, with 7 bases lining up with TRBD1. Losses at the gene ends were 4 bases for V and 6 bases for J; bases not matched to a gene: 17. This CDR3 contains 16 residues. CDR1 is GTSNPN and CDR2 is SVGIG in the germline V gene (reference sequence). The CDR3: CAWITPLTGRSDGYTF. CDR3 DNA sequence: TGTGCCTGGATTACCCCGTTGACAGGGAGGTCGGATGGCTACACCTTC. The whole variable domain, remainder taken from reference TRBV30 and TRBJ1-2, is SQTIHQWPATLVQPVGSPLSLECTVEGTSNPNLYWYRQAAGRGLQLLFYSVGIGQISSEVPQNLSASRPQDRQFILSSKKLLLSDSGFYLCAWITPLTGRSDGYTFGSGTRLTVV.

The rearrangement links TRBV19 to TRBJ2-7; D gene uncertain. Trimming took off 5 bases at V and 2 bases at J, with 10 bases between the two ends. This CDR3 has 13 amino acids. CDR1 and CDR2 (germline): LNHDA, SQIVND (reference sequence). CDR3 nucleotide sequence: TGTGCCAGTAGTTCCGGGCCACCCTACGAGCAGTACTTC. Encoded protein: CASSSGPPYEQYF. The variable domain in full, completed from reference TRBV19 and TRBJ2-7, reads DGGITQSPKYLFRKEGQNVTLSCEQNLNHDAMYWYRQDPGQGLRLIYYSQIVNDFQKGDIAEGYSVSREKKESFPLTVTSAQKNPTAFYLCASSSGPPYEQYFGPGTRLTVT.

This clonotype was seen more than once but under ten times. The chain joins TRBV29-1 to TRBJ2-2, with TRBD1 identical over 8 bases. In germline, CDR1 is SQVTM, CDR2 ANQGSEA. The trim removed 6 bases at V and 6 bases at J, leaving 6 bases unmatched. CDR3 length equals 13 residues. CDR3 nucleotide sequence: TGCAGCGTCGCTCAGGGGGCGGCCGGGGAGCTGTTTTTT. Protein sequence: CSVAQGAAGELFF.

As to this clonotype: A read error may account for a junction end that differs from germline. The chain recombines TRBV3-1 with TRBJ2-5; the D gene is possibly TRBD1 (5 bases). Germline assignment: CDR1 LGHDT and CDR2 YNNKEL (reference sequence). This CDR3 has 14 residues. CDR3 amino acids: CASSRGAGQGTQYF. Here the CDR3 DNA reads TGTGCCAGCAGCAGGGGCGCCGGCCAAGGGACCCAGTACTTC.

The CDR3 spells CASSLAGLYTDTQYF. The CDR3 nucleotides read TGTGCCAGCAGCTTAGCGGGACTGTACACAGATACGCAGTATTTT. The chain recombines TRBV7-2 with TRBJ2-3, with D possibly being TRBD2 (6 bases). This CDR3 has 15 residues. In germline, CDR1 is SGHTA, CDR2 FQGNSA. Trimming removed 0 bases from V and 2 bases from J, with 9 bases in between.

This clonotype is a singleton in its sample. The chain couples TRBV7-2 to TRBJ2-7, with D unresolved. Germline V lookup: CDR1 SGHTA, CDR2 FQGNSA. The CDR3 contains 15 residues. V lost 1 base to trimming and J lost 4 bases, with 14 bases between them. DNA for the CDR3: TGTGCCAGCAGCTTAGAGTGGGGATCCCCTTACGAGCAGTACTTC. This codes for CASSLEWGSPYEQYF.

This clonotype occurred a few times. The rearrangement joins TRBV20-1 to TRBJ2-4; D may match TRBD1 or TRBD2 (5 bases each). This CDR3 has 12 residues. Trimming removed 5 bases from V and 3 bases from J, with 8 bases in between. Germline CDR1 reads DFQATT; CDR2 reads SNEGSKA (reference sequence). CDR3 DNA: TGCAGTGCTCGGGACGGCAAAAACATTCAGTACTTC. This sequence encodes CSARDGKNIQYF.

The V call is TRBV3-1, the J call TRBJ2-5, with 10 positions matching TRBD1. CDR3 size: 15 residues. Trimming cost V 1 base and J 2 bases; bases outside gene matches: 1. CDR1 is LGHDT and CDR2 is YNNKEL in the germline V gene (reference sequence). CDR3 loop: CASSQGGQGQETQYF. CDR3 DNA sequence: TGTGCCAGCAGCCAAGGGGGACAGGGGCAAGAGACCCAGTACTTC.

This CDR3 reads CASNQGNTEAFF. The CDR3 nucleotides are TGCGCCAGCAACCAGGGGAACACTGAAGCTTTCTTT. The gene calls are TRBV10-2 and TRBJ1-1; the D gene is possibly TRBD1 (5 bases). The germline CDR1 and CDR2 sequences are WSHSY and SAAADI. This CDR3 region has 12 residues. Trimming left V 7 bases short and J 1 base short, with 7 bases between.

The chain carries TRBV18 and TRBJ2-5, with no clear D. V dropped 0 bases and J dropped 6 bases, with 5 bases sitting between them. The CDR3 contains 12 residues. CDR1 is KGHSH and CDR2 is LQKENI in the germline V gene. The DNA for the CDR3 is TGTGCCAGCTCACCACCTACTAAGACCCAGTACTTC. It yields the protein CASSPPTKTQYF.

The chain combines TRBV20-1 with TRBJ2-3, with no clear D. CDR3 length equals 12 residues. Trimming stripped 0 bases from V and 6 bases from J, with 7 bases between. Germline V gene sequence: CDR1 DFQATT, CDR2 SNEGSKA (reference sequence). The DNA of the CDR3 is TGCAGTGCTAGAGATGATGGGGATACGCAGTATTTT. Amino acids: CSARDDGDTQYF.

This clonotype was picked up a small number of times. The chain has TRBV6-6 and TRBJ1-1, with TRBD1 as a possible D gene (6 bases). Per germline, CDR1 MNHNY and CDR2 SVGAGI (reference sequence). The CDR3 has 13 residues. V lost 6 bases to trimming and J lost 4 bases, with 12 bases between them. CDR3 sequence reads: CASSLGQSTEAFF. The CDR3 DNA sequence: TGTGCCAGCAGCCTAGGACAGAGCACTGAAGCTTTCTTT.

The J gene is TRBJ1-1, the V gene TRBV13; D call uncertain. This CDR3 has 14 amino acids. The V gene lost 2 bases and the J gene lost 4 bases, with 11 bases spanning the gap. Germline CDR1 reads PRHDT; CDR2 reads FYEKMQ (reference sequence). The CDR3 nucleotides are TGTGCCAGCAGCTTACCGGGAGCCACCACTGAAGCTTTCTTT. Its protein product is CASSLPGATTEAFF.

This clonotype was seen just once. The chain joins TRBV12-3 or TRBV12-4 to TRBJ2-1; TRBD2 matches at 10 bases. J lost 4 bases, V lost 7 bases, and 7 bases had no gene match. The CDR3 is 15 amino acids. The CDR3 DNA sequence: TGTGCCAGCATCCGGACTAGCGGCCTTTACAATGAGCAGTTCTTC. This encodes CASIRTSGLYNEQFF.

The chain couples TRBV7-3 to TRBJ1-1, with no clear D. The CDR3 sequence is 13 residues long. The V end lost 1 base, the J end lost 3 bases, and 6 bases lay between the germline ends. CDR1 SGHTA and CDR2 FQGTGA come from the germline V gene. CDR3 DNA: TGTGCCAGCAGCTTAAACAGCTACACTGAAGCTTTCTTT. Residues: CASSLNSYTEAFF.